A selection of T cell receptor beta chains follows, all from one sample in a study of cytomegalovirus exposure and HLA in healthy donors. Libraries were prepared by immunoSEQ multiplex PCR; TCRdb keeps only in-frame clonotypes and omits some of them. Of about 120,000 clones listed, about 81% were seen once; the top ten hold roughly 3%. Sequencing was performed on PBMCs. Receptors were obtained from a woman aged 40 to 50 in good health and CMV-seropositive. Both conserved end residues are trimmed from each CDR3. Each record gives: D gene, J gene, V gene, CDR3 protein. D genes are given only for firm matches.

. TRBJ2-1 TRBV5-6 ASSPPNRVRCF
TRBD1 TRBJ2-1 TRBV4-1 ASSQGTGTAYNEQF
. TRBJ1-2 TRBV18 ASSPENYGYT
TRBD1 TRBJ2-1 TRBV11-3 ASSPQGPNEQF
. TRBJ1-4 TRBV7-8 ASSRGVRNEKLF
TRBD2 TRBJ2-2 TRBV7-6 ASSFTGLAGTGELF
. TRBJ2-7 TRBV7-9 ASSLAEGASTYEQY
TRBD1 TRBJ1-1 TRBV5-1 ASSTGQGNTEAF
TRBD1 TRBJ1-5 TRBV7-8 ASSLIEGVGGQPQH
TRBD1 TRBJ1-1 TRBV7-2 ASRPEGQGVWNTEAF
TRBD1 TRBJ2-1 TRBV25-1 ASRDRGNEQF
TRBD1 TRBJ2-2 TRBV7-2 ASRAQGTGGTGELF
TRBD2 TRBJ2-3 TRBV5-1 ASSRWTSGTDTQY
. TRBJ2-7 TRBV5-1 ASSLTDEQY
TRBD2 TRBJ2-7 TRBV7-2 ASSRTSGSVTYEQY
. TRBJ2-1 TRBV6-5 ASSSLDNEQF
. TRBJ2-1 TRBV28 ATESSYNEQF
. TRBJ2-2 TRBV30 AYQRGVELF
. TRBJ2-7 TRBV7-9 ASSFSQVTYEQY
TRBD2 TRBJ2-1 TRBV28 ASSIAGTSGNEQF
TRBD1 TRBJ1-4 TRBV6-1 ASGDSVYPNEKLF
. TRBJ1-5 TRBV9 ASRGWTQGRQPQH
TRBD2 TRBJ2-1 TRBV14 ASSQEGETSDDEQF
. TRBJ1-5 TRBV2 ASLRAPYSNQPQH
. TRBJ1-3 TRBV7-2 ASSWGGVPLRNTIY
. TRBJ2-3 TRBV6-5 ASSYSRDSTDTQY
TRBD1 TRBJ1-2 TRBV30 AWSQTGGSYGYT
TRBD1 TRBJ1-5 TRBV28 ASSSPGTGRKPQH
. TRBJ2-1 TRBV25-1 AALGLNNEQF
TRBD1 TRBJ1-2 TRBV6-6 ASSYSQGQGRYGYT
. TRBJ1-2 TRBV4-3 ASSQDLQAPYYGYT
TRBD2 TRBJ2-1 TRBV7-3 ASSSTGTRRNEQF
. TRBJ2-6 TRBV11-2 ASSLAEFGANVLT
TRBD1 TRBJ2-7 TRBV7-9 ASSPLDRGTYEQY
. TRBJ2-1 TRBV30 AWTPTSSYNEQF
TRBD2 TRBJ2-7 TRBV10-3 ATTGGVTYEQY
TRBD1 TRBJ2-1 TRBV28 ASSRQGVHEQF
TRBD2 TRBJ2-3 TRBV30 AWSPTSGSTDTQY
TRBD2 TRBJ2-1 TRBV9 ASSVGPLAGVANEQF
TRBD2 TRBJ2-2 TRBV5-8 ASSSGLGYTGELF